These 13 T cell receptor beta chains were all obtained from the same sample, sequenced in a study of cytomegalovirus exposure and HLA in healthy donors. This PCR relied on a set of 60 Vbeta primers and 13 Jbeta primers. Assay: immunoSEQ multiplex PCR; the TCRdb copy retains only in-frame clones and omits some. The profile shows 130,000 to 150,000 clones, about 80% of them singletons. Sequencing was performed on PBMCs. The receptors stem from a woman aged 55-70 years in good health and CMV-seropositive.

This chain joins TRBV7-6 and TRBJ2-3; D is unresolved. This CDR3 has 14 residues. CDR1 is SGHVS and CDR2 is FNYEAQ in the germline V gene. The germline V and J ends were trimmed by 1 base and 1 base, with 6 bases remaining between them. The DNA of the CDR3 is TGTGCCAGCAGCTTAGGAGTCGGCACAGATACGCAGTATTTT. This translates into CASSLGVGTDTQYF.

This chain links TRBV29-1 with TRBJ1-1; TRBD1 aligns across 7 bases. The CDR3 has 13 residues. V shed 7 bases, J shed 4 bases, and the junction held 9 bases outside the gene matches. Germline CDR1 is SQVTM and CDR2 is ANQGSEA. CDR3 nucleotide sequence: TGCAGCGCTATGCGGACAGGAAGCACTGAAGCTTTCTTT. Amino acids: CSAMRTGSTEAFF.

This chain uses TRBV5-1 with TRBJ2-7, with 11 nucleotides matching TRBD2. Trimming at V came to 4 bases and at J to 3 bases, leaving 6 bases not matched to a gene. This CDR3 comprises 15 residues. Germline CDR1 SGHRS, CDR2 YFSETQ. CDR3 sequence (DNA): TGCGCCAGCAGCCAACTAGCGGGAGAGGACTACGAGCAGTACTTC. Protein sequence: CASSQLAGEDYEQYF.

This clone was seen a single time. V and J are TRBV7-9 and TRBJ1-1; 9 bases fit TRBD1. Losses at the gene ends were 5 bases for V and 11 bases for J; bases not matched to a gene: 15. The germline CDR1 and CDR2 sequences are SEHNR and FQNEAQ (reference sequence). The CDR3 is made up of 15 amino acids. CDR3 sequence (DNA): TGTGCCAGCAGCGAGGGGGACAGGGTCCTAGAGGCGGCTTTCTTT. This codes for CASSEGDRVLEAAFF.

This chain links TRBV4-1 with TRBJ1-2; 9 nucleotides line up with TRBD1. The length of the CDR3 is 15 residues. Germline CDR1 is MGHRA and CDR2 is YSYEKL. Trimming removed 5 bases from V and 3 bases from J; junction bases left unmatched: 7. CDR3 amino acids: CASSSQTGGDYGYTF. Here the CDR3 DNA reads TGCGCCAGCAGCTCTCAGACAGGGGGGGACTATGGCTACACCTTC.

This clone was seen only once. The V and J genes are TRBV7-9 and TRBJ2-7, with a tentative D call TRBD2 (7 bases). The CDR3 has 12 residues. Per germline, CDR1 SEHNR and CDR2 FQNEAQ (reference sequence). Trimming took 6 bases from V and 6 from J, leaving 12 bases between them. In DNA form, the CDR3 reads TGTGCCAGCAGGGCGGGGGCGGGCGAGCAGTACTTC. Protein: CASRAGAGEQYF.

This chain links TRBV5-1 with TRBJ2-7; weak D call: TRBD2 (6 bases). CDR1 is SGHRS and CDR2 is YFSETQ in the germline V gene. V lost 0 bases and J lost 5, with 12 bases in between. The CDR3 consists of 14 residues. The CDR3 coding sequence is TGCGCCAGCAGCTTGGGGCAGGGAGGTAACGAGCAGTACTTC. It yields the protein CASSLGQGGNEQYF.

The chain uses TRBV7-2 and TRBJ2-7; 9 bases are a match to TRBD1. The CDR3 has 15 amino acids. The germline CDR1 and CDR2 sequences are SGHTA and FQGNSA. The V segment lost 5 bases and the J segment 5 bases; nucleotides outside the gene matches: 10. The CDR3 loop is CASSPEGTGIHEQYF. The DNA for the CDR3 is TGTGCCAGCAGCCCCGAGGGGACAGGGATCCACGAGCAGTACTTC.

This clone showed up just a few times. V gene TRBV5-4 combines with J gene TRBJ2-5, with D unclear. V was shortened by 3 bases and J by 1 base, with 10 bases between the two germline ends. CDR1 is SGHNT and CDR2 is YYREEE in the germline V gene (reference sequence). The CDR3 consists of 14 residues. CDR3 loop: CASSSGAIQETQYF. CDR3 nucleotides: TGTGCCAGCAGCTCCGGAGCCATCCAAGAGACCCAGTACTTC.

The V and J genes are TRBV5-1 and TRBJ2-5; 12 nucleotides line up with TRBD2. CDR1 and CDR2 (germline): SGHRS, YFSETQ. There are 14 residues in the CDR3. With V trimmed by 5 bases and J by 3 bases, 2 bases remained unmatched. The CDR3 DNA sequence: TGCGCCAGCAGGCTAGCGGGAGGGAAAGAGACCCAGTACTTC. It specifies CASRLAGGKETQYF.

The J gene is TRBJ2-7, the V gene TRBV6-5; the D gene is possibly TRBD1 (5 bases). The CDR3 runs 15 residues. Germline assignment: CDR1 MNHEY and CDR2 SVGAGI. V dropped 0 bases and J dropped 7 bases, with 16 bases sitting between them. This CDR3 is CASSYSEATAREQYF. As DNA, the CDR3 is TGTGCCAGCAGTTACTCGGAAGCGACAGCGCGGGAGCAGTACTTC.

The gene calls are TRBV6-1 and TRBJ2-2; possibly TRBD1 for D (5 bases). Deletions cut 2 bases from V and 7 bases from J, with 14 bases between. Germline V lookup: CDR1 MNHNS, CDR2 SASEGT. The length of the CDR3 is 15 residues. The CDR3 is CASSERVREVGELFF. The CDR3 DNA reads TGTGCCAGCAGTGAAAGGGTCAGGGAAGTCGGGGAGCTGTTTTTT.

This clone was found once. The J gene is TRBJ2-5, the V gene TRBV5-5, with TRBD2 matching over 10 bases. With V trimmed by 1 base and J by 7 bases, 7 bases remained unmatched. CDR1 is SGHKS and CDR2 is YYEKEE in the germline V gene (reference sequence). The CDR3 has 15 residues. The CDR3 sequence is CASSLPGTSVGTQYF. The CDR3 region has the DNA TGTGCCAGCAGCTTGCCCGGGACTAGCGTGGGGACCCAGTACTTC. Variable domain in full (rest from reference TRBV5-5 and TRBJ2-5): DAGVTQSPTHLIKTRGQQVTLRCSPISGHKSVSWYQQVLGQGPQFIFQYYEKEERGRGNFPDRFSARQFPNYSSELNVNALLLGDSALYLCASSLPGTSVGTQYFGPGTRLLVL.